Sequencing of this T cell receptor (beta chain) was carried out in a study of blood T cell repertoires in COVID-19. Overall study context: The samples span acute and convalescent COVID-19 from the United States, Italy and Spain. Sample material is recorded as cDNA or gDNA derived from T cells, B-cell-depleted T cells, or PBMCs.

Germline V gene data show CDR1 as LNHDA and CDR2 as SQIVND (reference sequence). This CDR3 comprises 14 residues. V was pared by 6 bases and J by 5 bases, with 16 bases between. The authors' processing: Amplifying reference gene primers gave estimates of nucleated cell counts. TCRdb's copy holds only in-frame clones and misses some; the assay was immunoSEQ multiplex PCR. V and J calls and clone size come straight from that table; D and trimming were deduced from the DNA. The data hold tens of thousands of clones, with about nine tenths observed a single time. This clone was detected once. This receptor was taken from a man between 65 and 85 years old with active or convalescent COVID-19. The sequencing input was peripheral blood. The chain is built from TRBV19 and TRBJ1-1, with a weak D call TRBD1 (5 bases). The CDR3 coding sequence is TGTGCCAGTAGCTCCCGGGGGGGGGAGACTGAAGCTTTCTTT. It yields the protein CASSSRGGETEAFF.